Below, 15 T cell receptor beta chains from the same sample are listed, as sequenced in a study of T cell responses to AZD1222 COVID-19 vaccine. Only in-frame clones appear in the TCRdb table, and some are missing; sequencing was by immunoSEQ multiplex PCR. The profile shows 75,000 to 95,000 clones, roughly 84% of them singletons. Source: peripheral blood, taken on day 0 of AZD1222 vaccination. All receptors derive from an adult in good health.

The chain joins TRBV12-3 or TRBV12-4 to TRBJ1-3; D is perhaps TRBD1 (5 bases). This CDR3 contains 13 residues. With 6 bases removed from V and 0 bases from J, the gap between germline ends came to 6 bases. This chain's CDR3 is CASRGTSGNTIYF. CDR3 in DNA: TGTGCCAGCAGGGGGACCTCTGGAAACACCATATATTTT.

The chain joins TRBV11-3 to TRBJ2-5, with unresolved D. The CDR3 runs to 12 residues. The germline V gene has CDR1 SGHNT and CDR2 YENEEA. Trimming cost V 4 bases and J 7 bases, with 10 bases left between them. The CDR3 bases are TGTGCCAGCAGCTCCCCCACCGGGACCCAGTACTTC. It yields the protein CASSSPTGTQYF.

CDR3 region: CASSQDSSGNTIYF. The CDR3 DNA reads TGTGCCAGCAGCCAAGACAGCTCTGGAAACACCATATATTTT. The J gene is TRBJ1-3, the V gene TRBV3-1 (or the pseudogene TRBV3-2); D is unresolved. The CDR3 is 14 residues long. Germline V gives CDR1 LGHDT, CDR2 YNNKEL (reference sequence). V was shortened by 0 bases and J by 0 bases, with 3 bases between the two germline ends.

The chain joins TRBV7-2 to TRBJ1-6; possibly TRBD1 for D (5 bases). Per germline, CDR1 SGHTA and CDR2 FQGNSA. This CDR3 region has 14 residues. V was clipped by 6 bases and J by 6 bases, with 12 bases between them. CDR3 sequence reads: CASRVRGINSPLHF. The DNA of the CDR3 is TGTGCCAGCAGGGTGCGGGGGATTAATTCACCCCTCCACTTT.

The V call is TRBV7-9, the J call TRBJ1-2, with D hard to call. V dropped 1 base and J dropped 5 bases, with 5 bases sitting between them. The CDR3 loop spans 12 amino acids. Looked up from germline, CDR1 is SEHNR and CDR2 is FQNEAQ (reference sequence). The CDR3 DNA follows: TGTGCCAGCAGCTTAGAACAGTATGGCTACACCTTC. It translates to CASSLEQYGYTF.

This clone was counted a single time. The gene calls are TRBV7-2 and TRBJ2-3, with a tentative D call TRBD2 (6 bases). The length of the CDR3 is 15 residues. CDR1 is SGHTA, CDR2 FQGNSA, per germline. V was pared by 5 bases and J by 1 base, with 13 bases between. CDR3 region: CASSPSTGGTDTQYF. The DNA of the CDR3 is TGTGCCAGCAGCCCCTCGACGGGAGGCACAGATACGCAGTATTTT.

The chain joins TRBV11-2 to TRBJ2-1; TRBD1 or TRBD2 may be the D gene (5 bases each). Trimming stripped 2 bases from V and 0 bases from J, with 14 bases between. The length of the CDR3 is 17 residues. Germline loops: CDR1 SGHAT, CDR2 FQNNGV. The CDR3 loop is CASSLKRDARSYNEQFF. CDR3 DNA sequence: TGTGCCAGCAGCTTAAAAAGGGACGCCCGCTCCTACAATGAGCAGTTCTTC.

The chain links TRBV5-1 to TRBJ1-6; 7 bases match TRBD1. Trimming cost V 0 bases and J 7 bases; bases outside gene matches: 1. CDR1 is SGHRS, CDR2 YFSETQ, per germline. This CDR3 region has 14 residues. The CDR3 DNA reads TGCGCCAGCAGCTTGGGACAGGGCAATTCACCCCTCCACTTT. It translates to CASSLGQGNSPLHF.

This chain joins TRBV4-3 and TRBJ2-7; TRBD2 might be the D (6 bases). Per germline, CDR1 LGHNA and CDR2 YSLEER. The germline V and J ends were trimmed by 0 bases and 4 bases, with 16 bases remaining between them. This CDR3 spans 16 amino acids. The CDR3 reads CASSQDRGGMRYEQYF. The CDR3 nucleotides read TGCGCCAGCAGCCAAGATAGAGGCGGGATGAGGTACGAGCAGTACTTC.

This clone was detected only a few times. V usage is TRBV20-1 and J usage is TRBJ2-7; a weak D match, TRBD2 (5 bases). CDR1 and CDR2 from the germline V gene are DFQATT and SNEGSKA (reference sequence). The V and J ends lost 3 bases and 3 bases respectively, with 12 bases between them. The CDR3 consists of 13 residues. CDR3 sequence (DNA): TGCAGTGCTAGTTCCGGGATCCTCTACGAGCAGTACTTC. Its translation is CSASSGILYEQYF.

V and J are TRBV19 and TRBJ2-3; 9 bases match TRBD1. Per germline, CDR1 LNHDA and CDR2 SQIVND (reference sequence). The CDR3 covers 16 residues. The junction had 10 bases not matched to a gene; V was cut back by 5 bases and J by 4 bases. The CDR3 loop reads CASSLRTGVSPDTQYF. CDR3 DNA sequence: TGTGCCAGTAGTCTCCGGACAGGGGTATCCCCAGATACGCAGTATTTT. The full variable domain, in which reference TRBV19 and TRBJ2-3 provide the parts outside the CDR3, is DGGITQSPKYLFRKEGQNVTLSCEQNLNHDAMYWYRQDPGQGLRLIYYSQIVNDFQKGDIAEGYSVSREKKESFPLTVTSAQKNPTAFYLCASSLRTGVSPDTQYFGPGTRLTVL.

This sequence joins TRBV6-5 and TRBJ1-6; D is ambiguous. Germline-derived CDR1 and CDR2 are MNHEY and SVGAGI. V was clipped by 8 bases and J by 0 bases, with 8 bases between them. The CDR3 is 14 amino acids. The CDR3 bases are TGTGCCAGCGTGTCGAGCTCCTATAATTCACCCCTCCACTTT. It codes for CASVSSSYNSPLHF.

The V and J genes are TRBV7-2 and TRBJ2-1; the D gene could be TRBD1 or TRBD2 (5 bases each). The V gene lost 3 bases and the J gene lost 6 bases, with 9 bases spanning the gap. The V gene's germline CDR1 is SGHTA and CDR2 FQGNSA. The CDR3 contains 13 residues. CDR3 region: CASSFKGSNEQFF. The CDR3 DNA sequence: TGTGCCAGCAGCTTTAAGGGGAGCAATGAGCAGTTCTTC.

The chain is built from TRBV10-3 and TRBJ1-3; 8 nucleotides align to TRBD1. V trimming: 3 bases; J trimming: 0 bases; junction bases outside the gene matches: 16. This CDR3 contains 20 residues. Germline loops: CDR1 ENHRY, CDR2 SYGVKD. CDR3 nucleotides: TGTGCCATCAGTGACCCATTGTCCCGGGACAGGATCCTCTCTGGAAACACCATATATTTT. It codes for CAISDPLSRDRILSGNTIYF.

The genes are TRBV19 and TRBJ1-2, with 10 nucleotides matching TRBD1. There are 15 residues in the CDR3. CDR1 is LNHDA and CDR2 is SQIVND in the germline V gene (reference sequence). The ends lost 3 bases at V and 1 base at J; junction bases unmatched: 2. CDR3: CASSMGTGVNYGYTF. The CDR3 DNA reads TGTGCCAGTAGTATGGGGACAGGGGTTAACTATGGCTACACCTTC.